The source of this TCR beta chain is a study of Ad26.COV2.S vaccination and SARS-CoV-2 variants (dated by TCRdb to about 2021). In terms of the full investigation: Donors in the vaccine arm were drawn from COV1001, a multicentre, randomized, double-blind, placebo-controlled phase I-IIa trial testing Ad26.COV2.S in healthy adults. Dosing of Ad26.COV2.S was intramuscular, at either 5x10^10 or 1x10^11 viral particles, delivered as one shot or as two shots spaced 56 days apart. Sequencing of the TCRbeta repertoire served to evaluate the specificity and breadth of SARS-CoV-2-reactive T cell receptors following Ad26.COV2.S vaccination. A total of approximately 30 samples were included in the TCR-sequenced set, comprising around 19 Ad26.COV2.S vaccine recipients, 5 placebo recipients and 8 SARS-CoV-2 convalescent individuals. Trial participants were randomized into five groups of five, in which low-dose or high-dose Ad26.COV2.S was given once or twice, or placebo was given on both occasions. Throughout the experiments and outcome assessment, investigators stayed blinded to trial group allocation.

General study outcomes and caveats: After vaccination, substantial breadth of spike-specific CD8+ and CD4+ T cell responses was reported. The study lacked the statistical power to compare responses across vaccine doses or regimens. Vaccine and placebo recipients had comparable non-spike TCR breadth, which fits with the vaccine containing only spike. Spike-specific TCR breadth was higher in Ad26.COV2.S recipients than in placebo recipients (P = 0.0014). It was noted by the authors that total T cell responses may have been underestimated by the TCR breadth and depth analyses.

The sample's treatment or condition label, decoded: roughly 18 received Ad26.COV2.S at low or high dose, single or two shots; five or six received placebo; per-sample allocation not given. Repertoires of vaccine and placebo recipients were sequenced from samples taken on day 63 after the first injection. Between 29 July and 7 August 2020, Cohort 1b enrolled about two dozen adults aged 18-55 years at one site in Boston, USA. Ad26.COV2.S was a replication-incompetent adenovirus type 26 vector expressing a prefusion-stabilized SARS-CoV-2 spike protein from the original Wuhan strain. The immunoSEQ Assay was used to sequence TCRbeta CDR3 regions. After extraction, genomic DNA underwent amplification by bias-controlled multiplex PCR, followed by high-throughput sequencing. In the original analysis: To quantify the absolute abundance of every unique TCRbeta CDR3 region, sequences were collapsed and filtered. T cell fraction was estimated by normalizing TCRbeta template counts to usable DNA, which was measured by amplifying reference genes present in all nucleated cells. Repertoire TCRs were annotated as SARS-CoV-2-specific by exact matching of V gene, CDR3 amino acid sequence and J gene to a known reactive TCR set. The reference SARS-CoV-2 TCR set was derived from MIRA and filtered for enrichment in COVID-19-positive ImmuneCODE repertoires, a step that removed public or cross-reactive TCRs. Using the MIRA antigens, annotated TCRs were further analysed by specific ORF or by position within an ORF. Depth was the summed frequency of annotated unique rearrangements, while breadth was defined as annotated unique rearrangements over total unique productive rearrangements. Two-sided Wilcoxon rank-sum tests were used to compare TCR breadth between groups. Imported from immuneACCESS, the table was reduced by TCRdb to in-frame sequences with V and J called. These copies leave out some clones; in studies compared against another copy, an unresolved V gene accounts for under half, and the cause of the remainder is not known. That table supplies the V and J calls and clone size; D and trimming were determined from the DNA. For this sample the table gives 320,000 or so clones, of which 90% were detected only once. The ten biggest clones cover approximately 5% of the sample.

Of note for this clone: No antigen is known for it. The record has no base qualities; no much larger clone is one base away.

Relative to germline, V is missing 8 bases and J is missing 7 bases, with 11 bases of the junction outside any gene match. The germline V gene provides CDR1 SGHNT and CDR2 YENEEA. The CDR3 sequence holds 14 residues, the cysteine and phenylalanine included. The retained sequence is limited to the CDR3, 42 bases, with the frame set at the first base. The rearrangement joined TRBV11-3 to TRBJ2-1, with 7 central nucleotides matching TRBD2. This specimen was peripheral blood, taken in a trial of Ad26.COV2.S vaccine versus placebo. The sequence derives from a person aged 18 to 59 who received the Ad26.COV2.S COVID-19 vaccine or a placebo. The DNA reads TGTGCCAGCGCCGGAGGACTAGTAGAAAATGAGCAGTTCTTC. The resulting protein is CASAGGLVENEQFF.